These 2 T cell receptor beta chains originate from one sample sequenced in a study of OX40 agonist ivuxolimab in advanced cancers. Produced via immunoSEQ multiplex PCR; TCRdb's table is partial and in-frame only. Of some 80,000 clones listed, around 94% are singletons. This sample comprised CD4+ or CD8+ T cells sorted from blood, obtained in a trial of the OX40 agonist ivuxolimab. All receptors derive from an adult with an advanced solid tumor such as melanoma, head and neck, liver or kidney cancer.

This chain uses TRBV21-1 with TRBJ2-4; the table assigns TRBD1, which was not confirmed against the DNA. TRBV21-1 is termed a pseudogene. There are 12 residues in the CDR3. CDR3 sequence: CASSKVSQAQYF. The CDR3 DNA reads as TGTGCCAGCAGCAAGGTTTCGCAGGCTCAGTACTTC.

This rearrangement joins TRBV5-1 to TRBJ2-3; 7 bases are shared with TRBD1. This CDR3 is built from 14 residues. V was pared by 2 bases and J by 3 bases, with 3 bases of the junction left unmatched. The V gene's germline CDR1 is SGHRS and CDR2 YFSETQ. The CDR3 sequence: CASSLGTATDTQYF. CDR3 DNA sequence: TGCGCCAGCAGCTTAGGGACAGCGACAGATACGCAGTATTTT.